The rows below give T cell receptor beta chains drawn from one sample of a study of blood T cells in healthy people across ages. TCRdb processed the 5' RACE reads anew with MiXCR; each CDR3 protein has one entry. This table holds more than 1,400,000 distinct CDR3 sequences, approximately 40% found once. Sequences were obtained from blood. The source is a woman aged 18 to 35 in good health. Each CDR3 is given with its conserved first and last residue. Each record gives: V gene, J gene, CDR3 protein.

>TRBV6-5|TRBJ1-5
CASKTGTQPQHF
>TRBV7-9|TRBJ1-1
CASEGRVNTEAFF
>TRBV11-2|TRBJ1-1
CASSPAMQGSTEAFF
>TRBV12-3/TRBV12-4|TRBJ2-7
CASRGGAGGTFYEQYF
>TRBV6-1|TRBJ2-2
CASRPGANTGELFF
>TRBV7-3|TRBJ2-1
CASSLQGPLVNEQFF
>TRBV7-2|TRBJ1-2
CASSLVIGTPSYGYTF
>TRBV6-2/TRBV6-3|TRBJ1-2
CASSTSGTVGGYTF
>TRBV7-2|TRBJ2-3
CASTLRPSGASPDTQYF
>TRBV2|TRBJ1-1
CASSEPGGRTEAFF
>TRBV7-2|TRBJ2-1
CASSGDRGRGEQFF
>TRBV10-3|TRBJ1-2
CAISESKGGSSNYGYTF
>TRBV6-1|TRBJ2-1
CASSETGIEQFF
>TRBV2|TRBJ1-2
CASISGWDYGYTF
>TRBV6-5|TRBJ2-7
CASRLPRTGETYEQYF
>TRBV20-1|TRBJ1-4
CSARGYGNEKLFF
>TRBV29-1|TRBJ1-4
CSAKDTGKLFF
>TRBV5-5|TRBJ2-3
CASSLGHPPDTQYF
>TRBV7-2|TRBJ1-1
CASSLVAGNMNTEAFF
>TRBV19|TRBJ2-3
CASSTGEWGTDTQYF
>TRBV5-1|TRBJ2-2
CASSLDHRRANTGELFF
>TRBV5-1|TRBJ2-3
CASQEQPGTDTQYF
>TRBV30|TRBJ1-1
CAWTAGTSNTEAFF
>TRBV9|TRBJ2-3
CASSPVQGATQYF
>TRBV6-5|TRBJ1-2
CASSYEIQGGGYTF
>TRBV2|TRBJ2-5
CASSHDGGVQYF
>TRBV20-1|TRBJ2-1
CSAPEIRAEAYNEQFF
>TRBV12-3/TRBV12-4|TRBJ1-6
CASAYRDPNSPLHF
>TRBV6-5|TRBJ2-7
CASKRGTTYEQYF
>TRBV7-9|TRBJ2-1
CASSSLWAGGPNEQFF
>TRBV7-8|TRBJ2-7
CASSLALGGYEQYF
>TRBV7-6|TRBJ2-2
CASSAVFSGSNTGELFF
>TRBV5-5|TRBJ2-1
CASSLNDRAGNEQFF
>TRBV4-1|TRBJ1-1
CASSLGVDRVNTEAFF
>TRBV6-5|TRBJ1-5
CASSYSNFDQPQHF
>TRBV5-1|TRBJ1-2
CASSLAGPEDGYTF
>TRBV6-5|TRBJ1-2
CASSRQGFIYGYTF